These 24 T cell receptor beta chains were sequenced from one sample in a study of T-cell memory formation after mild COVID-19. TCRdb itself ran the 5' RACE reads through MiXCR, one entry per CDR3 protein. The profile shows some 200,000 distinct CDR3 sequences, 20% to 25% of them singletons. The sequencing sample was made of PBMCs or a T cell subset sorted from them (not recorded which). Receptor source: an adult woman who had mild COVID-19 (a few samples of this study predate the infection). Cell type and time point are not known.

The CDR3 DNA reads as TGTGCCACCAGTGCCAGGCCTGATTCACCCCTCCACTTT. Its protein is CATSARPDSPLHF. The rearrangement joins TRBV24-1 to TRBJ1-6; the D is unclear. The V and J ends lost 5 bases and 8 bases respectively, with 9 bases between them. The germline V gene has CDR1 KGHDR and CDR2 SFDVKD. The CDR3 loop spans 13 amino acids.

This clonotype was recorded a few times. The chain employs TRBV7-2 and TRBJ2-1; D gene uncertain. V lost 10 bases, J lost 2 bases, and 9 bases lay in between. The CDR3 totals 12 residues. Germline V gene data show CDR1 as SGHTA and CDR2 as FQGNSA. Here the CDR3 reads CATGSAYNEQFF. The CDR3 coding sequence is TGTGCCACAGGTTCGGCCTACAATGAGCAGTTCTTC.

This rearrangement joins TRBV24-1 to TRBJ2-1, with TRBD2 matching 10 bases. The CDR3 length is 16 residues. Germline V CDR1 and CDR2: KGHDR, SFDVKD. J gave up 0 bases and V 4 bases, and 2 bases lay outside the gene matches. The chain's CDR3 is CATSEPSGSSYNEQFF. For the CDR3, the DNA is TGTGCCACCAGTGAGCCTAGCGGGAGCTCCTACAATGAGCAGTTCTTC.

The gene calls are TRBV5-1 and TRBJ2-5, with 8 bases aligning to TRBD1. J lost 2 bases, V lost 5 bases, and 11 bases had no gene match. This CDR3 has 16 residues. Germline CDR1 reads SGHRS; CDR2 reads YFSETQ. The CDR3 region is CASSLSGGWRQETQYF. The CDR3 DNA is TGCGCCAGCAGTCTCTCAGGGGGCTGGCGGCAAGAGACCCAGTACTTC.

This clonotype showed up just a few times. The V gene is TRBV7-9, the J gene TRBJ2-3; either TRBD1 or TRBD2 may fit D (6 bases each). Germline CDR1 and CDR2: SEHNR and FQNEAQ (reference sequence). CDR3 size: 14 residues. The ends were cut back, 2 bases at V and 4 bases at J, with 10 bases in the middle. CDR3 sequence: CASSLSGAADTQYF. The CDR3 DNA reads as TGTGCCAGCAGCTTATCGGGGGCCGCAGATACGCAGTATTTT.

The DNA of the CDR3 is TGCGCCAGCAGCCCTAACACACAGGGCGGCAATCAGCCCCAGCATTTT. This translates into CASSPNTQGGNQPQHF. The gene calls are TRBV4-3 and TRBJ1-5; possible D gene TRBD1, 6 bases. Trimming removed 4 bases at V and 2 bases at J, with 15 bases between. The length of the CDR3 is 16 residues. CDR1 is LGHNA and CDR2 is YSLEER in the germline V gene.

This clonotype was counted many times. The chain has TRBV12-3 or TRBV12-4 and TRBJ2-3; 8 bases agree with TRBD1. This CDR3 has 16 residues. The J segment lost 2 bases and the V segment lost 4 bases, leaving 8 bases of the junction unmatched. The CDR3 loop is CASSYRQGSATDTQYF. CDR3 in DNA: TGTGCCAGCAGTTACCGACAGGGGTCTGCCACAGATACGCAGTATTTT.

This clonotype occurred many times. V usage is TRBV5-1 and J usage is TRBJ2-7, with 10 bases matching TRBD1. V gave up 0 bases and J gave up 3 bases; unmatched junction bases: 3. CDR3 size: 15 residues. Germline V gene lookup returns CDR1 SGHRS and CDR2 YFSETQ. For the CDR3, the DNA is TGCGCCAGCAGCTTGGGACAGGGGGCCCACTACGAGCAGTACTTC. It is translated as CASSLGQGAHYEQYF.

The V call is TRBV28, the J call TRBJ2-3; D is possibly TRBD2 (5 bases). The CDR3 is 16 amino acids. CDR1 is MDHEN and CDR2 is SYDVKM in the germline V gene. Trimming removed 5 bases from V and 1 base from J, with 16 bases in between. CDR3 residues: CASSTRRTSRTDTQYF. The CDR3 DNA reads TGTGCCAGCAGTACCCGGAGGACCTCACGCACAGATACGCAGTATTTT.

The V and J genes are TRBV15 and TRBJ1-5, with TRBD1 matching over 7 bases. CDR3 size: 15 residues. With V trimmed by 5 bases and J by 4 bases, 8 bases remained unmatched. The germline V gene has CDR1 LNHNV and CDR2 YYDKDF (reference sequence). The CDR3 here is CATSATRDRNQPQHF. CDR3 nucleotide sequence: TGTGCCACCAGCGCGACCCGGGACAGAAATCAGCCCCAGCATTTT.

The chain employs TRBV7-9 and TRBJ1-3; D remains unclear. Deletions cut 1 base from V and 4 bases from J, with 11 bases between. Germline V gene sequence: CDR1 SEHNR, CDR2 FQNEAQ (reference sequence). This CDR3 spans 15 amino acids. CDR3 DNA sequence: TGTGCCAGCAGCTTAGAGGCGCGTACGGGAAACACCATATATTTT. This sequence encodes CASSLEARTGNTIYF.

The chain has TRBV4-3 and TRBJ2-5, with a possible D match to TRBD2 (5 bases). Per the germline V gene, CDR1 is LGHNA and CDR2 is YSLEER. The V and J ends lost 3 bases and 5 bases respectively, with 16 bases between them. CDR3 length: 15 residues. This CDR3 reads CASSQGRLVGETQYF. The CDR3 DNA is TGCGCCAGCAGCCAGGGGAGACTGGTGGGGGAGACCCAGTACTTC.

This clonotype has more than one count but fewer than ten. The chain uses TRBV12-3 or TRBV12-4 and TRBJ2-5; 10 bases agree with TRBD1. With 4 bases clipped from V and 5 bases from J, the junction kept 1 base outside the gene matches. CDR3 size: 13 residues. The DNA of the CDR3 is TGTGCCAGCAGTTGGACAGGGGGTGAGACCCAGTACTTC. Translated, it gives CASSWTGGETQYF.

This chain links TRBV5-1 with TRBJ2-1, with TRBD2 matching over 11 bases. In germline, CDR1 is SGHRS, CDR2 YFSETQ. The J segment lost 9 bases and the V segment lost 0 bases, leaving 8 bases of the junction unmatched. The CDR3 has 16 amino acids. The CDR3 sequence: CASSLDLAGGQGEQFF. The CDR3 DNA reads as TGCGCCAGCAGCTTGGATCTAGCGGGGGGCCAGGGTGAGCAGTTCTTC.

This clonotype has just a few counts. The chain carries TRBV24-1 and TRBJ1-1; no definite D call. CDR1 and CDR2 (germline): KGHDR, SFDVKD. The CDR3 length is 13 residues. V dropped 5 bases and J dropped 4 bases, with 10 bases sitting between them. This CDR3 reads CATSGGRGTEAFF. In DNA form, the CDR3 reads TGTGCCACCAGTGGGGGTCGGGGCACTGAAGCTTTCTTT.

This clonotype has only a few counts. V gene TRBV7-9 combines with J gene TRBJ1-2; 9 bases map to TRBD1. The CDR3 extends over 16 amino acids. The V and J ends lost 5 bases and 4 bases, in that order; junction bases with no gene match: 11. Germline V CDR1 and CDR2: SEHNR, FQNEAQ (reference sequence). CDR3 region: CASSQGDRELPYGYTF. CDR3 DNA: TGTGCCAGCAGCCAGGGGGACAGGGAACTTCCCTATGGCTACACCTTC.

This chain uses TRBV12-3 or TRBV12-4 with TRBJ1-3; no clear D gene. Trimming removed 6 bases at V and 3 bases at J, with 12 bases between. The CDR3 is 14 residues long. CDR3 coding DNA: TGTGCCAGCAGCCACTTCAGATATGGAAACACCATATATTTT. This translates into CASSHFRYGNTIYF.

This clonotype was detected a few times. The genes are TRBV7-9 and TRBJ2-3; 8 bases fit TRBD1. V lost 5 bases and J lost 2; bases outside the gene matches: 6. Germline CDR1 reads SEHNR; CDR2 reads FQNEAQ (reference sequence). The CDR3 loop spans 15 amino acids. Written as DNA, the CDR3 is TGTGCCAGCAGCCCCCCCAGGGGGCACACAGATACGCAGTATTTT. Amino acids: CASSPPRGHTDTQYF.

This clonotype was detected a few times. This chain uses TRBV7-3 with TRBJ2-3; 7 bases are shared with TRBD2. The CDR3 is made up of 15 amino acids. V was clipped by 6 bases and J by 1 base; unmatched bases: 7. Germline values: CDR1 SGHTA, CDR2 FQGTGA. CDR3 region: CASSHAGVGTDTQYF. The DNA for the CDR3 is TGTGCCAGCAGTCATGCGGGAGTGGGCACAGATACGCAGTATTTT.

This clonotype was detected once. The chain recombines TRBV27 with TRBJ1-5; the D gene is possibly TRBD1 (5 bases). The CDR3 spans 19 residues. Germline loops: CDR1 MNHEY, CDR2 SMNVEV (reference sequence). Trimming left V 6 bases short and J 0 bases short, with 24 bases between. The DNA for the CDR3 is TGTGCCAGCAGCCCTGTATGGGCAGGGTCGTTTCTTAGCAATCAGCCCCAGCATTTT. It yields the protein CASSPVWAGSFLSNQPQHF.

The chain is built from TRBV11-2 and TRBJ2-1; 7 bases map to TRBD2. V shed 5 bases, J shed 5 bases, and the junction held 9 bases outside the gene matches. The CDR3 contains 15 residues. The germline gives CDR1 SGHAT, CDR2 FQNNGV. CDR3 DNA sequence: TGTGCCAGCAGCCCCAGGTGGCGGGAGAACAATGAGCAGTTCTTC. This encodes CASSPRWRENNEQFF.

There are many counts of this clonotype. This CDR3 is CASSPSGILRLGELFF. In DNA form, the CDR3 reads TGTGCCAGCAGCCCCAGCGGGATCCTCCGCCTAGGGGAGCTGTTTTTT. The chain has TRBV7-9 and TRBJ2-2; the match to TRBD2 covers 7 bases. With V trimmed by 5 bases and J by 8 bases, 14 bases remained unmatched. The germline CDR1 and CDR2 sequences are SEHNR and FQNEAQ (reference sequence). The CDR3 contains 16 residues.

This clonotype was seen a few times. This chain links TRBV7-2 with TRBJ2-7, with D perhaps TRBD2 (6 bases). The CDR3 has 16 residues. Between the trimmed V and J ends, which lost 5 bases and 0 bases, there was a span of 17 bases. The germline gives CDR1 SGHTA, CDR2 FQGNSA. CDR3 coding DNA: TGTGCCAGCAGCCAAGAGGGACGGGGGAGCTCCTACGAGCAGTACTTC. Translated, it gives CASSQEGRGSSYEQYF.

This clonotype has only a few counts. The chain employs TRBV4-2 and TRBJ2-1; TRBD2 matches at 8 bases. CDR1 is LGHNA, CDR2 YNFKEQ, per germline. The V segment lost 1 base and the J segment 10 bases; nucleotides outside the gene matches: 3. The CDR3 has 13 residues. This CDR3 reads CASSQGASGEQFF. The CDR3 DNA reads TGTGCCAGCAGCCAAGGGGCTAGCGGGGAGCAGTTCTTC.